This T cell receptor beta chain was retrieved from a study of shared clonotypes between healthy human individuals. Across the whole study: For every donor, three CD4 naive, three CD4 memory, two CD8 naive and one CD8 memory plates were used.

Sequenced by immunoSEQ multiplex PCR; TCRdb stores in-frame clones only, minus some. This table holds hundreds of thousands of clones, around 74% found once. This CDR3 comprises 15 residues. Germline-derived CDR1 and CDR2 are SGHRS and YFSETQ. V was trimmed by 2 bases and J by 0 bases, leaving 9 bases between them. This clone was seen a handful of times. Its antigen is not known. General study points: Richness estimates generally favored naive over memory subsets. There were few donors, and this limited the genetic and exposure-history diversity represented.

Input material: memory CD4+ T cells sorted from blood. This sample's subset: CD45RA-negative fraction. The sequence came from a woman aged 25-40 years in good health. The genes are TRBV5-1 and TRBJ1-3; the D is unclear. The CDR3 DNA sequence: TGCGCCAGCAGCTTCCAAGACCCCTCTGGAAACACCATATATTTT. Protein product: CASSFQDPSGNTIYF.